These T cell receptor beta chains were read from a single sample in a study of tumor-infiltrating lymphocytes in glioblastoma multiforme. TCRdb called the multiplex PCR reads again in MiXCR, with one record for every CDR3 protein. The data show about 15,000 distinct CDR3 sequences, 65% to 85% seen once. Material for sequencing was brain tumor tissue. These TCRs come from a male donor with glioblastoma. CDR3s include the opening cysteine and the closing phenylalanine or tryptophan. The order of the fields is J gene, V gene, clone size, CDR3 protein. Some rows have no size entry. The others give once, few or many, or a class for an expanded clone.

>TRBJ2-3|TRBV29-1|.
CSASSPPRDTQYF
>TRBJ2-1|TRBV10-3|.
CAIRGGERYNEQFF
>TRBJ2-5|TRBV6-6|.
CASSYTTRGAGETQYF
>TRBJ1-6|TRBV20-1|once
CSASGPGSVNSPLHF
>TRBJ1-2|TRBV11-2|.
CASGEDRVLGYTF
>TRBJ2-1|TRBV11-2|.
CASSLVRGFACNEQFF
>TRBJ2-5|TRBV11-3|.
CASRNRDTKETQYF
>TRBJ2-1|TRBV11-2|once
CASSFFLGEQFF
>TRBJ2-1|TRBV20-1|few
CSAPPTRPDEQFF
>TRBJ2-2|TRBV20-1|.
CSAVTNTGELFF
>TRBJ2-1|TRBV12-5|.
CDIGLSPYRYNEQSF
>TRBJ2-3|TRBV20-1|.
CSASRILDCGDTQYF
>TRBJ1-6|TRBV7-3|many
CASSQTGSYNSPLHF
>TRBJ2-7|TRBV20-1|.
CSACEGPAGGEQYF
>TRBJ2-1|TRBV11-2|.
CASSFHTDEQYF
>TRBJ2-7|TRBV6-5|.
CAGSERDGLAYEQYF
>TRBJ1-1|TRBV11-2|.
CASSLVLGAAFF
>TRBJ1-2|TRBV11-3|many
CASSPDRENGYTF
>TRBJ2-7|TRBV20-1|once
CSARDIRREPYEQYF
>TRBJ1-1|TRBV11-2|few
CASSLGLRDTEAFF
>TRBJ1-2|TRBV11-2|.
CASSSGTGLGYGYTF
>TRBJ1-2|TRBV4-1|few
CASSSRQGDYGYTF
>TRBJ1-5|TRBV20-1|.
CSAIRDSNQPQHF
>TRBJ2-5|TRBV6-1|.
CASSEFPGTGDETQYF
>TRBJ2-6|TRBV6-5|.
CASSQPRLSGANVLTF
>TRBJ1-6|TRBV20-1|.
CSARDLTRGRTYNSPLHF
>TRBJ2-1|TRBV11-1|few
CASSLARMRQFF